This TCR beta chain was sequenced for a study of T cell responses to AZD1222 COVID-19 vaccine. V dropped 11 bases and J dropped 3; count of bases not matched to a gene: 10. The CDR3 runs 14 residues. CDR1 is SNHLY, CDR2 FYNNEI, per germline. Measured with immunoSEQ multiplex PCR; TCRdb has only the in-frame clones, and not every one. The sample shows tens of thousands of clones, more than 75% of them seen only once. Source: peripheral blood, taken on day 0 of AZD1222 vaccination. The chain links TRBV2 to TRBJ2-5; TRBD1 matches at 9 bases. This receptor was identified in an adult in good health. Written as DNA, the CDR3 is TGTGCCTGCCAAAGGAGGACAGGGGAAGAGACCCAGTACTTC. It yields the protein CACQRRTGEETQYF.